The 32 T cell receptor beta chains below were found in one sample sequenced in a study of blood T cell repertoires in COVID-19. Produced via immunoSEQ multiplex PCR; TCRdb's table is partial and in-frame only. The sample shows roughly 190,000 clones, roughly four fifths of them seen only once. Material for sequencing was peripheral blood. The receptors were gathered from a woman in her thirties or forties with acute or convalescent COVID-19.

CDR3 nucleotides: TGCGCCAGCAGCGAGACCCGAGCGGGGGGCCTCACAGATACGCAGTATTTT. Residues: CASSETRAGGLTDTQYF. The V gene is TRBV5-1, the J gene TRBJ2-3, with 9 bases lining up with TRBD2. Germline CDR1 and CDR2: SGHRS and YFSETQ. J gave up 2 bases and V 4 bases, and 11 bases lay outside the gene matches. This CDR3 has 17 residues.

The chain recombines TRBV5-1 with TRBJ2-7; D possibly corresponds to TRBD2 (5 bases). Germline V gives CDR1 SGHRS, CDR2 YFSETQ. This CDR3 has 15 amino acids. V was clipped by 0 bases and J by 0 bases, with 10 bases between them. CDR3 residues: CASSLGGLNSYEQYF. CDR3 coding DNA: TGCGCCAGCAGCTTGGGAGGGCTTAACTCCTACGAGCAGTACTTC.

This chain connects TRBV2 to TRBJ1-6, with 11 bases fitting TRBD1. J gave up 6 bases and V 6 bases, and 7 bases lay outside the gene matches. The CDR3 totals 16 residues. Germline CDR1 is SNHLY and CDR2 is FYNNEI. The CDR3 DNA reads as TGTGCCAGCAGGATCGGACAGGGGGCCAGTAATTCACCCCTCCACTTT. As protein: CASRIGQGASNSPLHF. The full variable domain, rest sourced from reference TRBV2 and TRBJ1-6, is EPEVTQTPSHQVTQMGQEVILRCVPISNHLYFYWYRQILGQKVEFLVSFYNNEISEKSEIFDDQFSVERPDGSNFTLKIRSTKLEDSAMYFCASRIGQGASNSPLHFGNGTRLTVT.

In DNA form, the CDR3 reads TGTGCCAGCAGCACCTCCGGGACAGGGCCCCCCAATGAGCAGTTCTTC. Protein: CASSTSGTGPPNEQFF. The rearrangement uses TRBV9 and TRBJ2-1; TRBD1 agrees at 9 bases. Trimming took 4 bases from V and 6 from J; bases not matched to a gene: 11. Looked up from germline, CDR1 is SGDLS and CDR2 is YYNGEE. There are 16 residues in the CDR3.

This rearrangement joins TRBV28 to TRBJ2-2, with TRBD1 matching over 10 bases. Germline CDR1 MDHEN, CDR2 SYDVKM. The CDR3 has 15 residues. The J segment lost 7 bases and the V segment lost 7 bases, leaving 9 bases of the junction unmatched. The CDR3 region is CASNTRDRGIGELFF. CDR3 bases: TGTGCCAGCAACACCCGGGACAGGGGTATCGGGGAGCTGTTTTTT.

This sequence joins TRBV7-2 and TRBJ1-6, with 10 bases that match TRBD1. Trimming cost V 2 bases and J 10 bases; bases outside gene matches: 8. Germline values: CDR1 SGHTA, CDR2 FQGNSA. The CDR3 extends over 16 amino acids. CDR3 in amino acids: CASSLRTGGVYSPLHF. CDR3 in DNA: TGTGCCAGCAGCTTAAGGACAGGGGGGGTCTACTCACCCCTCCACTTT.

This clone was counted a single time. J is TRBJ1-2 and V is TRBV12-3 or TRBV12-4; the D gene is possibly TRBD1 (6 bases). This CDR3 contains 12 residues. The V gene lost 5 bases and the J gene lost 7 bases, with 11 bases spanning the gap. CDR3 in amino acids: CASSPQGSGYTF. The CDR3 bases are TGTGCCAGCAGTCCACAGGGTTCTGGCTACACCTTC.

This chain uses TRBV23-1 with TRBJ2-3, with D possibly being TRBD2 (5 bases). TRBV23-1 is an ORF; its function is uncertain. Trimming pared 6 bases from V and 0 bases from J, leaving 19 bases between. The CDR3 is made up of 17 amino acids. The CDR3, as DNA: TGCGCCAGCAGCAACCCCCCCACGACTACTAGCACAGATACGCAGTATTTT. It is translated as CASSNPPTTTSTDTQYF.

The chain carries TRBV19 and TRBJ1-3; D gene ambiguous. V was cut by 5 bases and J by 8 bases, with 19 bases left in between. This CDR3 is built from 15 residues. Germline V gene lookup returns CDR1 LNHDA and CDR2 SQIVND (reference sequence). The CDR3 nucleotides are TGTGCCAGTAGTCCTGGGCCCCAGAAAGTACACACCATATATTTT. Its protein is CASSPGPQKVHTIYF.

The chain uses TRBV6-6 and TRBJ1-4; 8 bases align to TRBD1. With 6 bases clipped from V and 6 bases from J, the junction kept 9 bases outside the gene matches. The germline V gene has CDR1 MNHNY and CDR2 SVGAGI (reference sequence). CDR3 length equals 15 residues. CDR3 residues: CASSPGQGQDEKLFF. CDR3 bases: TGTGCCAGCAGCCCCGGACAGGGCCAAGATGAAAAACTGTTTTTT.

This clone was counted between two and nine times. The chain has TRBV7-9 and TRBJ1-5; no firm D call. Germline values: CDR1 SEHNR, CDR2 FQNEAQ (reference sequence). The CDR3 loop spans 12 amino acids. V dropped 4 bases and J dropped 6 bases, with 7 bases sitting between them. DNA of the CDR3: TGTGCCAGCAGCTCTAGTGCTCAGCCCCAGCATTTT. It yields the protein CASSSSAQPQHF.

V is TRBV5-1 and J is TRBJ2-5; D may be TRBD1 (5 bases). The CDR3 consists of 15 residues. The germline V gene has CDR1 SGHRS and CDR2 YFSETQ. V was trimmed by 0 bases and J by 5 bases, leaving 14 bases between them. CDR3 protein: CASSLDRGLGETQYF. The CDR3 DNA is TGCGCCAGCAGCTTGGATAGGGGCCTAGGGGAGACCCAGTACTTC.

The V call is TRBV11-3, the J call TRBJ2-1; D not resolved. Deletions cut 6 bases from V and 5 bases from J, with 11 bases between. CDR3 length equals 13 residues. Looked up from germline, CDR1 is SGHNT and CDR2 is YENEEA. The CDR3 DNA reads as TGTGCCAGCAGTAACCCCGTAGACAATGAGCAGTTCTTC. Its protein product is CASSNPVDNEQFF.

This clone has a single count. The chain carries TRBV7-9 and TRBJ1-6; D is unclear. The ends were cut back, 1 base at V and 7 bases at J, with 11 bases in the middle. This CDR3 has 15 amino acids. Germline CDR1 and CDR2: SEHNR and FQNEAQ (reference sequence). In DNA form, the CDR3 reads TGTGCCAGCAGCTTAGGACAAAACTTGAATTCACCCCTCCACTTT. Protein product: CASSLGQNLNSPLHF.

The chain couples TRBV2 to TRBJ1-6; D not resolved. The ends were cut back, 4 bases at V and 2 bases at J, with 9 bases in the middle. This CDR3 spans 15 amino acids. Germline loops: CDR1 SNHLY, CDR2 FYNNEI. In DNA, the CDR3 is TGTGCCAGCAGTGGAGGGAACCCCTATAATTCACCCCTCCACTTT. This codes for CASSGGNPYNSPLHF.

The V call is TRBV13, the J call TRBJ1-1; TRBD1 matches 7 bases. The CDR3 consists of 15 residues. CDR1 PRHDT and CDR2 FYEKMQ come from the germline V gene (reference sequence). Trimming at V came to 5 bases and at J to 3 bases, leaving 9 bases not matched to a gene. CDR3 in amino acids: CASSRQGLIYTEAFF. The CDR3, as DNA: TGTGCCAGCAGCCGACAGGGTTTAATTTACACTGAAGCTTTCTTT.

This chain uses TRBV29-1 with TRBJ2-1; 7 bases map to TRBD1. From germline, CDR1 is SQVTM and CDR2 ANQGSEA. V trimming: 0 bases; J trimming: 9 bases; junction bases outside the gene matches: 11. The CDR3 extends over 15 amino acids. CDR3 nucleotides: TGCAGCGTTGAAGATGCGACAGGGTGGTTCGGTGAGCAGTTCTTC. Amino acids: CSVEDATGWFGEQFF.

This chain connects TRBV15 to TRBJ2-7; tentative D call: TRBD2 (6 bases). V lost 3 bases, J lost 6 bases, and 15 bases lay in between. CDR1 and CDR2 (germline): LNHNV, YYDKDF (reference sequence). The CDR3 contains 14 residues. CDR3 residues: CATSSLGTPREQYF. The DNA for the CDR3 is TGTGCCACCAGCAGCCTAGGGACTCCCCGCGAGCAGTACTTC.

CDR3 sequence: CASSPDRDRANYGYTF. The CDR3 DNA is TGTGCCAGCAGTCCCGATCGGGACAGGGCTAACTATGGCTACACCTTC. The chain couples TRBV6-6 to TRBJ1-2; 9 bases fit TRBD1. The CDR3 runs to 16 residues. Unmatched junction bases numbered 7, after V lost 5 bases and J lost 0 bases. The V gene's germline CDR1 is MNHNY and CDR2 SVGAGI (reference sequence).

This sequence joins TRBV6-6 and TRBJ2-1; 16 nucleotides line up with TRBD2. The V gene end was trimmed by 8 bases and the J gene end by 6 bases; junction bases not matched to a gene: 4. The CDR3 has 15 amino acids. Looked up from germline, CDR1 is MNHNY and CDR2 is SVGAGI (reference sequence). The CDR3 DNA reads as TGTGCCAGCTGGGGACTAGCGGGAGGGCCCAATGAGCAGTTCTTC. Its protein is CASWGLAGGPNEQFF.

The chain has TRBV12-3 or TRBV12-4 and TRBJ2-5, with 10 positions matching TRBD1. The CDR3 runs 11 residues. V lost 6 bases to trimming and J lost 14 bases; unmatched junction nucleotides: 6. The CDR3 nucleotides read TGTGCCAGCAGCTCCGGACAGGGGGGATACTTC. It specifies CASSSGQGGYF.

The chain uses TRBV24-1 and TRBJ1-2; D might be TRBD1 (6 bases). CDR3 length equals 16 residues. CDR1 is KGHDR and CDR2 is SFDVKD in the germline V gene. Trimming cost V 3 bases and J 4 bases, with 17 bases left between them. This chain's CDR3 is CATSDTSWTDPYGYTF. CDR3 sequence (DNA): TGTGCCACCAGTGATACTTCCTGGACAGATCCCTATGGCTACACCTTC.

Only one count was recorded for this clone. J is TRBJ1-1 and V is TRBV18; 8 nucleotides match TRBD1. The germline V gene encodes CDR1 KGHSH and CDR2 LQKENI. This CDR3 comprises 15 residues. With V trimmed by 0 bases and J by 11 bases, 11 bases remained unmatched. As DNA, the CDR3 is TGTGCCAGCTCACCACCAGGGACAGGTGGAGTCGTGGCTTTCTTT. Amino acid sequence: CASSPPGTGGVVAFF.

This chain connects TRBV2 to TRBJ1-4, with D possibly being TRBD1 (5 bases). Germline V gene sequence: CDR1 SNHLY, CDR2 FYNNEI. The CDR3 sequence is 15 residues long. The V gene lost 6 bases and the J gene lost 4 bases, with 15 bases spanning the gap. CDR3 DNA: TGTGCCAGCAGCCCCGTTGACAGAAATAATGAAAAACTGTTTTTT. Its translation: CASSPVDRNNEKLFF.

In nucleotides, the CDR3 is TGTGCCAGCAGCGGTAGCGGGAGAACCGGGGAGCTGTTTTTT. Its protein is CASSGSGRTGELFF. V and J are TRBV5-4 and TRBJ2-2; 9 bases agree with TRBD2. The CDR3 consists of 14 residues. Germline loops: CDR1 SGHNT, CDR2 YYREEE (reference sequence). The V and J ends lost 4 bases and 5 bases, in that order; junction bases with no gene match: 3.

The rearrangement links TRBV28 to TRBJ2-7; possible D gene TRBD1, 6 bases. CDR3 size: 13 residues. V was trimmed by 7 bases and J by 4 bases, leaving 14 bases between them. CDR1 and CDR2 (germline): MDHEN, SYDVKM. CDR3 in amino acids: CASIENRAYEQYF. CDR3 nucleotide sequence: TGTGCCAGCATAGAGAACAGGGCTTACGAGCAGTACTTC.

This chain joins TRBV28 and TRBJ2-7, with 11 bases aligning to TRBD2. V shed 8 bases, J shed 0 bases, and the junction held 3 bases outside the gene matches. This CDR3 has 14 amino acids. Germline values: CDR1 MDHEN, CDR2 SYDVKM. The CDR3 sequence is CASGTSGSSYEQYF. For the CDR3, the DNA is TGTGCCAGCGGGACTAGCGGAAGCTCCTACGAGCAGTACTTC. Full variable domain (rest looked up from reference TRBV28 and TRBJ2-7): DVKVTQSSRYLVKRTGEKVFLECVQDMDHENMFWYRQDPGLGLRLIYFSYDVKMKEKGDIPEGYSVSREKKERFSLILESASTNQTSMYLCASGTSGSSYEQYFGPGTRLTVT.

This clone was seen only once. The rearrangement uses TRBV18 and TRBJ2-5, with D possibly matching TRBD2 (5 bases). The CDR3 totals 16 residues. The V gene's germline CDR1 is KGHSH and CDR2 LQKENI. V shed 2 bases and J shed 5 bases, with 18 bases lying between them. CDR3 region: CASSPRPPGRGETQYF. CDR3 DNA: TGTGCCAGCTCACCAAGACCGCCGGGGAGAGGGGAGACCCAGTACTTC.

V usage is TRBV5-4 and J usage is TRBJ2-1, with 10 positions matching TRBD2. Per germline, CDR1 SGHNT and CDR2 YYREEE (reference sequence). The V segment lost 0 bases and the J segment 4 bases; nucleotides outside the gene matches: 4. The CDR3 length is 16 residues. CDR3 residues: CASSLGAAGGYNEQFF. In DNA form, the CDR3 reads TGTGCCAGCAGCTTGGGAGCAGCGGGAGGGTACAATGAGCAGTTCTTC. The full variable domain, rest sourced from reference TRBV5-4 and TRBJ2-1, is ETGVTQSPTHLIKTRGQQVTLRCSSQSGHNTVSWYQQALGQGPQFIFQYYREEENGRGNFPPRFSGLQFPNYSSELNVNALELDDSALYLCASSLGAAGGYNEQFFGPGTRLTVL.

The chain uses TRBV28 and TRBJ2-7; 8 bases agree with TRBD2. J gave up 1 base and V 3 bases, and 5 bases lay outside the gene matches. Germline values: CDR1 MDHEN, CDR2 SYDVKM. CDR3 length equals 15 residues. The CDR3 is CASSFLASGSYEQYF. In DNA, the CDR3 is TGTGCCAGCAGTTTTTTGGCTAGCGGGTCCTACGAGCAGTACTTC.

CDR3 region: CASRRQASNYGYTF. In DNA form, the CDR3 reads TGTGCCAGCCGTCGTCAGGCTTCTAACTATGGCTACACCTTC. The rearrangement uses TRBV5-6 and TRBJ1-2; D gene ambiguous. Trimming took off 7 bases at V and 0 bases at J, with 13 bases between the two ends. There are 14 residues in the CDR3. Germline V gives CDR1 SGHDT, CDR2 YYEEEE.

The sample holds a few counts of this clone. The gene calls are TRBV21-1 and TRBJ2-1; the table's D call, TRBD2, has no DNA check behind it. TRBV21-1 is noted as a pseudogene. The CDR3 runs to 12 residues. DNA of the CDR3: TGTGCCGCGGGTATCGCTTACAATGAGCAGTTCTTC. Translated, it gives CAAGIAYNEQFF.